This T cell receptor beta chain came from a study of shared clonotypes between healthy human individuals. Whole-study results and caveats: A handful of donors showed sharing of approximately 5% of naive CD4 clonotypes.

The V end was cut by 4 bases, the J end by 4 bases, with 10 bases between. In germline, CDR1 is SQVTM, CDR2 ANQGSEA. This CDR3 is built from 12 residues. Of note for this clone: The antigen is undetermined.

In the original processing: Filtering differed because ImmunoSEQ produced junction-only sequences that carried no quality scores. Clones were read by immunoSEQ multiplex PCR, and TCRdb kept only the in-frame ones, dropping some. V, J and clone size derive from that table, while D and trimming were established from the DNA sequence. This table has about 550,000 clones, roughly 96% appearing once. CD45RO-negative, CCR7-selected cells formed the naive CD8 fraction, which excluded terminally differentiated effector memory CD45RA+ cells. The sequenced material came from naive CD8+ T cells sorted from blood. This receptor was identified in a woman aged 25 to 39 in good health. V gene TRBV29-1 combines with J gene TRBJ1-1, with D hard to call. The CDR3 region has the DNA TGCAGCGTTGTCCGGGATCCCACTGAAGCTTTCTTT. Encoded protein: CSVVRDPTEAFF.